This T cell receptor (beta chain) was captured in a study of vaccination and CD4 T cells after COVID-19. Turning to the study itself: Specimens were obtained from a few convalescent patients at day 14 and at days 161 to 241 post-vaccination. Study results and caveats: The cohort comprised relatively few convalescent patients, and no early post-infection timepoints were analyzed.

An Oncomine TCR Beta short-read assay was used to sequence the DNA from cultured CD4+ T cells. TCRdb reprocessed the PCR reads via MiXCR and lists one record per CDR3 protein. This sample has roughly 15,000 distinct CDR3 sequences, with approximately 48% found just once. Time point in this sample: late sampling 161 to 241 days after vaccination in three convalescent patients. Treatment noted: roughly 10-day PBMC culture with coronavirus spike peptide pools or control peptides (ViraFEST assay). With regard to this clonotype: Antigen: not known.

This clonotype originated in a human donor who had recovered from COVID-19. The starting material was CD4+ T cells from blood, cultured in vitro, obtained about 7 months after SARS-CoV-2 vaccination.

DNA of the CDR3: TGTGCCAGCAGGTTAACAGGAGCGAACACTGAAGCTTTCTTT. It yields the protein CASRLTGANTEAFF. This chain connects TRBV6-1 to TRBJ1-1, with D possibly TRBD1 on 5 matching bases. The CDR3 length is 14 residues. The V end lost 6 bases, the J end lost 1 base, and 12 bases lay between the germline ends. Per the germline V gene, CDR1 is MNHNS and CDR2 is SASEGT.